The T cell receptor beta chain under discussion was sequenced for a study of CD8+ T cells in alopecia areata. Study-level information: Patients remained on tofacitinib for 6 to 18 months and then went 6 months without it.

This sample's treatment: oral pan-JAK inhibitor, 5-10 mg twice daily. Trimming took off 0 bases at V and 13 bases at J, with 13 bases between the two ends. This CDR3 region has 14 residues. Germline CDR1 is SGHDN and CDR2 is FVKESK. RNA was extracted and reverse transcribed into cDNA as the sequencing template. TCRdb's table, derived via immunoSEQ multiplex PCR, lists solely in-frame clones and lacks some. The sample lists 150,000 or so clones, 55% to 75% occurring once. This rearrangement joins TRBV14 to TRBJ1-6; tentatively, D is TRBD1 (5 bases). The specimen was CD4+ T cells sorted from blood, collected at week 4, from a patient treated with tofacitinib. The receptor comes from a human donor with alopecia areata. In nucleotides, the CDR3 is TGTGCCAGCAGCCAAGATCTTTCGGGGGTCCCCCTCCACTTT. It is translated as CASSQDLSGVPLHF.